Shown below are 31 T cell receptor beta chains from a single sample sequenced in a study of blood T cells in healthy people across ages. Using a J-beta primer mix together with a sample-barcoded 5' primer, a second PCR was run for 7 to 11 cycles. MiXCR, run by TCRdb on the 5' RACE reads, gives a single entry per CDR3 protein. The data contain around 790,000 distinct CDR3 sequences, under 45% of them singletons. Material for sequencing was blood. These receptors were collected from a man aged 55-75 years in good health.

This clonotype was picked up a small number of times. This sequence joins TRBV6-5 and TRBJ1-5; D remains unclear. The V gene lost 2 bases and the J gene lost 2 bases, with 7 bases spanning the gap. The CDR3 runs to 14 residues. CDR1 and CDR2 (germline): MNHEY, SVGAGI. CDR3 DNA sequence: TGTGCCAGCAGTTACGTATCCGGCAATCAGCCCCAGCATTTT. Its protein is CASSYVSGNQPQHF.

V gene TRBV30 combines with J gene TRBJ1-1; D remains unclear. Germline CDR1 and CDR2: GTSNPN and SVGIG (reference sequence). V was cut by 0 bases and J by 7 bases, with 12 bases left in between. This CDR3 region has 13 residues. CDR3 sequence (DNA): TGTGCCTGGAGTGTAAAGGGAGCCTATGAAGCTTTCTTT. Its translation is CAWSVKGAYEAFF.

This clonotype was picked up a small number of times. This chain joins TRBV6-1 and TRBJ2-5; TRBD2 agrees at 12 bases. The CDR3 is 13 residues long. The J segment lost 11 bases and the V segment lost 8 bases, leaving 9 bases of the junction unmatched. Germline V gene lookup returns CDR1 MNHNS and CDR2 SASEGT. For the CDR3, the DNA is TGTGCCAGCTCTAGCGGGGGGGCCAATGAGCAGTACTTC. Its translation is CASSSGGANEQYF.

The genes are TRBV5-1 and TRBJ2-1, with TRBD1 matching over 9 bases. Germline V gene data show CDR1 as SGHRS and CDR2 as YFSETQ. V lost 4 bases and J lost 3; bases outside the gene matches: 5. The CDR3 runs to 15 residues. The CDR3 bases are TGCGCCAGCAGCCAAGACAGGGGGTTCTACAATGAGCAGTTCTTC. Protein: CASSQDRGFYNEQFF. The full variable domain, its missing parts supplied by reference TRBV5-1 and TRBJ2-1, is KAGVTQTPRYLIKTRGQQVTLSCSPISGHRSVSWYQQTPGQGLQFLFEYFSETQRNKGNFPGRFSGRQFSNSRSEMNVSTLELGDSALYLCASSQDRGFYNEQFFGPGTRLTVL.

J is TRBJ2-5 and V is TRBV4-3; 9 bases are shared with TRBD1. Germline trimming cut 0 bases from V and 2 bases from J; bases unmatched to any gene: 10. The CDR3 consists of 18 residues. CDR1 and CDR2 (germline): LGHNA, YSLEER. This chain's CDR3 is CASSQDLGQGQIQETQYF. In nucleotides, the CDR3 is TGCGCCAGCAGCCAAGATTTGGGACAGGGTCAAATACAAGAGACCCAGTACTTC.

Only a few counts were recorded for this clonotype. This chain connects TRBV29-1 to TRBJ1-2, with TRBD1 as a possible D gene (5 bases). This CDR3 region has 15 residues. V was cut by 5 bases and J by 5 bases, with 21 bases left in between. The germline V gene has CDR1 SQVTM and CDR2 ANQGSEA. The CDR3, as DNA: TGCAGCGTTTTAGGTTCCGGGACTGAACTATATGGCTACACCTTC. This encodes CSVLGSGTELYGYTF.

This clonotype was observed a few times. The genes are TRBV14 and TRBJ1-1; D is uncertain. V was cut by 4 bases and J by 5 bases, with 11 bases left in between. This CDR3 region has 13 residues. Germline values: CDR1 SGHDN, CDR2 FVKESK. CDR3 sequence (DNA): TGTGCCAGCAGCCTACGACCCGTGACTGAAGCTTTCTTT. Its protein product is CASSLRPVTEAFF.

This clonotype came up a few times. The gene calls are TRBV5-6 and TRBJ1-5; perhaps TRBD1 as D (5 bases). CDR1 is SGHDT and CDR2 is YYEEEE in the germline V gene. V shed 4 bases and J shed 0 bases, with 20 bases lying between them. This CDR3 is 18 amino acids long. The CDR3 sequence: CASSLRGAPGDSNQPQHF. The CDR3 bases are TGTGCCAGCAGCCTAAGAGGGGCGCCGGGAGATAGCAATCAGCCCCAGCATTTT.

The J gene is TRBJ2-7, the V gene TRBV5-1; D ambiguous. The germline V gene has CDR1 SGHRS and CDR2 YFSETQ. CDR3 size: 16 residues. Trimming took 0 bases from V and 2 from J, leaving 15 bases between them. The DNA of the CDR3 is TGCGCCAGCAGCTTGGAGGTGGTAGGGCCTACCTACGAGCAGTACTTC. As protein: CASSLEVVGPTYEQYF.

This clonotype was seen only a few times. The rearrangement joins TRBV3-1 to TRBJ1-1, with D hard to call. This CDR3 has 14 residues. V was shortened by 0 bases and J by 0 bases, with 5 bases between the two germline ends. CDR1 and CDR2 from the germline V gene are LGHDT and YNNKEL (reference sequence). CDR3 in amino acids: CASSQDSVNTEAFF. CDR3 nucleotide sequence: TGTGCCAGCAGCCAAGATTCGGTGAACACTGAAGCTTTCTTT.

This clonotype was observed a handful of times. The chain combines TRBV28 with TRBJ1-2; no clear D. Trimming removed 5 bases from V and 2 bases from J, with 0 bases in between. The CDR3 runs 10 residues. The germline V gene encodes CDR1 MDHEN and CDR2 SYDVKM. The CDR3 loop is CASSNYGYTF. The CDR3 DNA reads as TGTGCCAGCAGTAACTATGGCTACACCTTC.

V gene TRBV28 combines with J gene TRBJ2-1, with 7 positions matching TRBD2. With V trimmed by 3 bases and J by 10 bases, 9 bases remained unmatched. This CDR3 is built from 14 residues. Germline V gene data show CDR1 as MDHEN and CDR2 as SYDVKM. DNA of the CDR3: TGTGCCAGCAGTTTTGGCGGGGGAAGTGAAGAGCAGTTCTTC. It specifies CASSFGGGSEEQFF.

The chain employs TRBV7-3 and TRBJ2-5; 7 nucleotides align to TRBD2. This CDR3 region has 15 residues. V shed 6 bases, J shed 2 bases, and the junction held 9 bases outside the gene matches. Germline V gives CDR1 SGHTA, CDR2 FQGTGA. This CDR3 reads CASSLAGTTQETQYF. The CDR3 coding sequence is TGTGCCAGCAGTCTTGCCGGGACTACTCAAGAGACCCAGTACTTC.

The chain combines TRBV5-6 with TRBJ2-7, with D perhaps assigned TRBD1 or TRBD2 (5 bases each). CDR3 size: 16 residues. CDR1 and CDR2 from the germline V gene are SGHDT and YYEEEE. V gave up 1 base and J gave up 0 bases, with 14 bases separating them. The CDR3 DNA is TGTGCCAGCAGCTTGTCCACCGGGACCGCCTCCTACGAGCAGTACTTC. Residues: CASSLSTGTASYEQYF.

The table lists this clonotype with a few counts. V gene TRBV5-6 combines with J gene TRBJ2-7; unclear D gene. In germline, CDR1 is SGHDT, CDR2 YYEEEE. The CDR3 contains 13 residues. Trimming left V 5 bases short and J 4 bases short, with 13 bases between. CDR3 DNA sequence: TGTGCCAGCAGGCGAAGGTCCCCGTACGAGCAGTACTTC. Residues: CASRRRSPYEQYF.

The chain has TRBV20-1 and TRBJ2-5; no clear D. CDR3 length: 15 residues. Germline V gene sequence: CDR1 DFQATT, CDR2 SNEGSKA (reference sequence). The V and J ends lost 0 bases and 2 bases respectively, with 13 bases between them. Written as DNA, the CDR3 is TGCAGTGCTAGAGAGCTTGGCCCAGCACAAGAGACCCAGTACTTC. This sequence encodes CSARELGPAQETQYF.

The rearrangement links TRBV6-5 to TRBJ2-6; D perhaps matches TRBD1 (6 bases). There are 16 residues in the CDR3. Germline assignment: CDR1 MNHEY and CDR2 SVGAGI. V shed 8 bases and J shed 8 bases, with 22 bases lying between them. CDR3 DNA: TGTGCCAGCTTGGGGGCGGACCACCCTGCGACCAACGTCCTGACTTTC. Translating it yields CASLGADHPATNVLTF.

This chain joins TRBV5-5 and TRBJ2-4; TRBD1 aligns across 7 bases. The CDR3 is 14 amino acids. CDR1 SGHKS and CDR2 YYEKEE come from the germline V gene (reference sequence). V shed 10 bases and J 0 bases; nucleotides not matched to a gene: 7. CDR3 in amino acids: CASETGRAKNIQYF. The CDR3 bases are TGTGCCTCCGAGACAGGGCGAGCCAAAAACATTCAGTACTTC.

There are a few counts of this clonotype. This sequence joins TRBV6-2 or TRBV6-3 and TRBJ1-1; D ambiguous. Germline V lookup: CDR1 MNHEY, CDR2 SVGEGT. V dropped 7 bases and J dropped 7 bases, with 13 bases sitting between them. The CDR3 length is 12 residues. Here the CDR3 DNA reads TGTGCCAGCAAGTCTCGAGTTTGTGAAGCTTTCTTT. Its translation is CASKSRVCEAFF.

V is TRBV7-2 and J is TRBJ2-7; D is unresolved. The J call may be incorrect, as the DNA end agrees better with TRBJ2-4. Germline lookup yields CDR1 SGHTA and CDR2 FQGNSA. The CDR3 loop spans 13 amino acids. This chain's CDR3 is CASSLAPEAIQYF. The CDR3 coding sequence is TGTGCCAGCAGCTTAGCGCCCGAGGCCATTCAGTACTTC.

This rearrangement joins TRBV5-6 to TRBJ2-5; D gene ambiguous. CDR3 length: 14 amino acids. V lost 6 bases and J lost 3, with 15 bases in between. Germline V gene lookup returns CDR1 SGHDT and CDR2 YYEEEE. CDR3 in amino acids: CASTEAFEKETQYF. CDR3 nucleotide sequence: TGTGCCAGCACTGAAGCCTTTGAAAAAGAGACCCAGTACTTC.

This clonotype was seen a few times. The chain is built from TRBV7-2 and TRBJ1-5; D unclear. V dropped 5 bases and J dropped 3 bases, with 8 bases sitting between them. The V gene's germline CDR1 is SGHTA and CDR2 FQGNSA. The length of the CDR3 is 13 residues. CDR3 sequence (DNA): TGTGCCAGCAGCCCCGCGGCCAATCAGCCCCAGCATTTT. Translated: CASSPAANQPQHF. Full variable domain (outside the CDR3, taken from reference TRBV7-2 and TRBJ1-5): GAGVSQSPSNKVTEKGKDVELRCDPISGHTALYWYRQSLGQGLEFLIYFQGNSAPDKSGLPSDRFSAERTGGSVSTLTIQRTQQEDSAVYLCASSPAANQPQHFGDGTRLSIL.

There are a few counts of this clonotype. V usage is TRBV7-6 and J usage is TRBJ2-5, with a weak D call TRBD1 (5 bases). The V gene's germline CDR1 is SGHVS and CDR2 FNYEAQ. With 5 bases removed from V and 2 bases from J, the gap between germline ends came to 12 bases. The CDR3 runs 14 residues. This CDR3 reads CASSLQDKQETQYF. DNA of the CDR3: TGTGCCAGCAGCCTACAGGACAAACAAGAGACCCAGTACTTC.

The chain has TRBV3-1 and TRBJ2-5; TRBD1 matches 7 bases. Judging by the DNA end, TRBJ2-7 fits better; the J call may be wrong. The CDR3 is made up of 18 amino acids. Germline V lookup: CDR1 LGHDT, CDR2 YNNKEL (reference sequence). CDR3 sequence (DNA): TGTGCCAGCAGCCAACTATTGTGGGCAGGGGGAAGTGGCTACGAGCAGTACTTC. It encodes CASSQLLWAGGSGYEQYF.

This clonotype was observed a few times. CDR3 sequence reads: CASREGVSYEQYF. As DNA, the CDR3 is TGTGCCAGCAGGGAGGGGGTATCCTACGAGCAGTACTTC. The chain combines TRBV12-3 or TRBV12-4 with TRBJ2-7; tentatively, D is TRBD1 or TRBD2 (6 bases each). The CDR3 runs to 13 residues. V lost 6 bases to trimming and J lost 1 base, with 10 bases between them.

This chain uses TRBV7-9 with TRBJ2-2, with 11 positions matching TRBD1. This CDR3 contains 19 residues. J gave up 0 bases and V 5 bases, and 11 bases lay outside the gene matches. Germline CDR1 is SEHNR and CDR2 is FQNEAQ (reference sequence). This chain's CDR3 is CASSTRRGQGAPNTGELFF. The CDR3 DNA reads as TGTGCCAGCAGCACACGACGCGGACAGGGGGCGCCGAACACCGGGGAGCTGTTTTTT. Drawing the rest from reference TRBV7-9 and TRBJ2-2, the complete variable domain is DTGVSQNPRHKITKRGQNVTFRCDPISEHNRLYWYRQTLGQGPEFLTYFQNEAQLEKSRLLSDRFSAERPKGSFSTLEIQRTEQGDSAMYLCASSTRRGQGAPNTGELFFGEGSRLTVL.

The sample holds one count of this clonotype. The chain couples TRBV7-9 to TRBJ1-6; D is possibly TRBD1 (5 bases). There are 17 residues in the CDR3. V was clipped by 6 bases and J by 5 bases, with 20 bases between them. Germline V gives CDR1 SEHNR, CDR2 FQNEAQ (reference sequence). This CDR3 is CASSSLGRVSDNSPLHF. As DNA, the CDR3 is TGTGCCAGCAGTTCCCTCGGCAGGGTGTCGGATAATTCACCCCTCCACTTT.

V gene TRBV3-1 combines with J gene TRBJ2-7, with no clear D. Germline CDR1 LGHDT, CDR2 YNNKEL (reference sequence). The V end lost 2 bases, the J end lost 2 bases, and 7 bases lay between the germline ends. The CDR3 sequence is 13 residues long. CDR3 sequence: CASSQRTPYEQYF. The CDR3 DNA reads as TGTGCCAGCAGCCAACGGACGCCCTACGAGCAGTACTTC.

The chain joins TRBV27 to TRBJ1-1; a possible D gene is TRBD1 (6 bases). The V and J ends lost 3 bases and 1 base respectively, with 12 bases between them. CDR3 length: 15 amino acids. Germline CDR1 reads MNHEY; CDR2 reads SMNVEV (reference sequence). The CDR3 loop reads CASSFGGPKNTEAFF. CDR3 in DNA: TGTGCCAGCAGTTTCGGGGGGCCTAAGAACACTGAAGCTTTCTTT.

This clonotype was counted a few times. The rearrangement uses TRBV5-1 and TRBJ2-7; TRBD2 might be the D (6 bases). The CDR3 runs to 13 residues. The V gene's germline CDR1 is SGHRS and CDR2 YFSETQ. Deletions cut 4 bases from V and 3 bases from J, with 11 bases between. This chain's CDR3 is CASSVATSYEQYF. The CDR3 coding sequence is TGCGCCAGCAGCGTGGCGACTAGCTACGAGCAGTACTTC.

The J gene is TRBJ2-1, the V gene TRBV29-1; TRBD2 matches at 16 bases. The CDR3 loop spans 17 amino acids. CDR1 SQVTM and CDR2 ANQGSEA come from the germline V gene. The CDR3 DNA reads TGCAGTGTCTCCGGGACTAGCGGGGGGGCGGGCTACAATGAGCAGTTCTTC. Its protein is CSVSGTSGGAGYNEQFF.